Listed here are 19 T cell receptor beta chains from one sample, sequenced in a study of blood T cell repertoires in COVID-19 (dated by TCRdb to 2020 to 2021). Library prep was done by the immunoSEQ multiplex PCR assay. The table comes from immuneACCESS by way of TCRdb, which keeps in-frame sequences with V and J called. Part of the clones is missing from these tables; in studies checked, under half for an unresolved V gene and the rest for unknown reasons. The sample data list under 200,000 clones, and nearly 90% of these were observed just once. 20% to 25% of the sample is taken by the ten largest. The sample consisted of peripheral blood. These receptors were obtained from a man aged 55 to 70 with active or convalescent COVID-19.

The chain carries TRBV2 and TRBJ1-5; the D gene is possibly TRBD1 (5 bases). The V end lost 7 bases, the J end lost 6 bases, and 10 bases lay between the germline ends. The CDR3 is made up of 12 amino acids. CDR1 is SNHLY and CDR2 is FYNNEI in the germline V gene. CDR3: CASNGGGQPQHF. The CDR3 nucleotides are TGTGCCAGCAATGGGGGGGGTCAGCCCCAGCATTTT. The complete variable domain, with remaining parts taken from reference TRBV2 and TRBJ1-5, reads EPEVTQTPSHQVTQMGQEVILRCVPISNHLYFYWYRQILGQKVEFLVSFYNNEISEKSEIFDDQFSVERPDGSNFTLKIRSTKLEDSAMYFCASNGGGQPQHFGDGTRLSIL.

The V and J genes are TRBV18 and TRBJ2-2, with TRBD1 matching over 9 bases. V lost 3 bases and J lost 4; bases outside the gene matches: 15. CDR3 length: 19 amino acids. Per the germline V gene, CDR1 is KGHSH and CDR2 is LQKENI. Here the CDR3 reads CASSPFLPGTGRRTGELFF. The CDR3 nucleotides are TGTGCCAGCTCACCGTTCCTACCCGGGACAGGGAGGCGCACCGGGGAGCTGTTTTTT. The full variable domain, with the rest looked up from reference TRBV18 and TRBJ2-2, is NAGVMQNPRHLVRRRGQEARLRCSPMKGHSHVYWYRQLPEEGLKFMVYLQKENIIDESGMPKERFSAEFPKEGPSILRIQQVVRGDSAAYFCASSPFLPGTGRRTGELFFGEGSRLTVL.

The V and J genes are TRBV7-9 and TRBJ2-7; 9 bases align to TRBD1. The V segment lost 5 bases and the J segment 5 bases; nucleotides outside the gene matches: 7. The length of the CDR3 is 14 residues. Germline loops: CDR1 SEHNR, CDR2 FQNEAQ (reference sequence). The CDR3 here is CASSLGTGNHEQYF. In DNA, the CDR3 is TGTGCCAGCAGCCTAGGGACAGGGAACCACGAGCAGTACTTC.

The chain employs TRBV7-9 and TRBJ2-5; 7 positions match TRBD2. V dropped 5 bases and J dropped 7; count of bases not matched to a gene: 10. The CDR3 extends over 14 amino acids. Germline CDR1 and CDR2: SEHNR and FQNEAQ (reference sequence). CDR3 amino acids: CASSPTAGEGTQYF. In nucleotides, the CDR3 is TGTGCCAGCAGCCCAACGGCTGGGGAGGGGACCCAGTACTTC.

V usage is TRBV2 and J usage is TRBJ2-7; weak D call: TRBD1 (5 bases). CDR3 length equals 13 residues. Germline V gives CDR1 SNHLY, CDR2 FYNNEI. Deletions cut 7 bases from V and 2 bases from J, with 12 bases between. CDR3 sequence reads: CASTRDRAYEQYF. DNA for the CDR3: TGTGCCAGCACCCGAGACAGAGCCTACGAGCAGTACTTC.

The chain carries TRBV14 and TRBJ2-3, with 10 bases fitting TRBD1. Germline values: CDR1 SGHDN, CDR2 FVKESK. The ends lost 10 bases at V and 6 bases at J; junction bases unmatched: 10. The CDR3 has 14 residues. The CDR3 loop reads CATSWDRGSDTQYF. As DNA, the CDR3 is TGTGCCACGTCGTGGGACAGGGGTAGTGATACGCAGTATTTT. The full variable domain, completed using reference TRBV14 and TRBJ2-3, is EAGVTQFPSHSVIEKGQTVTLRCDPISGHDNLYWYRRVMGKEIKFLLHFVKESKQDESGMPNNRFLAERTGGTYSTLKVQPAELEDSGVYFCATSWDRGSDTQYFGPGTRLTVL.

The J gene is TRBJ2-5, the V gene TRBV30, with 9 bases identical to TRBD2. CDR3 length equals 13 residues. J lost 5 bases, V lost 5 bases, and 6 bases had no gene match. Germline V gene lookup returns CDR1 GTSNPN and CDR2 SVGIG (reference sequence). The CDR3 protein is CAWESGGTETQYF. The CDR3 region has the DNA TGTGCCTGGGAGAGCGGGGGGACTGAGACCCAGTACTTC.

This chain uses TRBV5-1 with TRBJ2-5; TRBD1 agrees at 8 bases. Germline V gene lookup returns CDR1 SGHRS and CDR2 YFSETQ. The CDR3 loop spans 14 amino acids. J gave up 4 bases and V 0 bases, and 2 bases lay outside the gene matches. CDR3 DNA sequence: TGCGCCAGCAGCTTGGTCCAGGGGGCAGAGACCCAGTACTTC. This translates into CASSLVQGAETQYF.

This rearrangement joins TRBV6-5 to TRBJ2-2; 7 nucleotides agree with TRBD1. The germline V gene encodes CDR1 MNHEY and CDR2 SVGAGI. Trimming took 5 bases from V and 6 from J; bases not matched to a gene: 9. The CDR3 has 15 residues. Here the CDR3 reads CASSLGQGVAGELFF. Here the CDR3 DNA reads TGTGCCAGCAGTCTGGGGCAGGGGGTAGCCGGGGAGCTGTTTTTT.

This clone appeared a single time. The V and J genes are TRBV18 and TRBJ2-2; no reliable D call. Trimming shortened V by 1 base and J by 9 bases, and 9 bases separated the two germline ends. CDR1 KGHSH and CDR2 LQKENI come from the germline V gene. The CDR3 sequence is 13 residues long. CDR3 coding DNA: TGTGCCAGCTCACCACGAAGCTCCCGGGAGCTGTTTTTT. Encoded protein: CASSPRSSRELFF.

The chain is built from TRBV6-5 and TRBJ1-1, with 7 nucleotides matching TRBD1. The CDR3 has 16 amino acids. V dropped 0 bases and J dropped 4; count of bases not matched to a gene: 8. From germline, CDR1 is MNHEY and CDR2 SVGAGI. CDR3: CASSYSQWAGGTEAFF. The CDR3 DNA reads as TGTGCCAGCAGTTACTCCCAGTGGGCAGGGGGCACTGAAGCTTTCTTT.

J is TRBJ1-2 and V is TRBV24-1, with D perhaps matching TRBD1 (5 bases). The CDR3 is 14 amino acids. The germline CDR1 and CDR2 sequences are KGHDR and SFDVKD. V lost 6 bases and J lost 1, with 11 bases in between. CDR3 amino acids: CATSPDTSNYGYTF. The CDR3 DNA follows: TGTGCCACCAGTCCGGACACAAGTAACTATGGCTACACCTTC.

The J gene is TRBJ2-7, the V gene TRBV2; 9 bases align to TRBD2. J gave up 0 bases and V 6 bases, and 3 bases lay outside the gene matches. Germline CDR1 reads SNHLY; CDR2 reads FYNNEI. The CDR3 is made up of 14 amino acids. The CDR3 here is CASRTSGSSYEQYF. For the CDR3, the DNA is TGTGCCAGCAGGACTAGCGGCTCCTCCTACGAGCAGTACTTC. Based on the CDR3 plus reference TRBV2 and TRBJ2-7, the full variable domain is EPEVTQTPSHQVTQMGQEVILRCVPISNHLYFYWYRQILGQKVEFLVSFYNNEISEKSEIFDDQFSVERPDGSNFTLKIRSTKLEDSAMYFCASRTSGSSYEQYFGPGTRLTVT.

This clone was seen just once. The genes are TRBV9 and TRBJ2-1; TRBD2 is a possible D gene (5 bases). Germline V gives CDR1 SGDLS, CDR2 YYNGEE. The CDR3 is 14 residues long. V lost 0 bases to trimming and J lost 9 bases, with 13 bases between them. CDR3 in amino acids: CASSVGLMGTEQFF. CDR3 DNA sequence: TGTGCCAGCAGCGTAGGACTAATGGGAACTGAGCAGTTCTTC.

The rearrangement links TRBV25-1 to TRBJ2-5, with 12 bases fitting TRBD2. The ends lost 6 bases at V and 5 bases at J; junction bases unmatched: 7. The CDR3 loop spans 15 amino acids. Germline lookup yields CDR1 MGHDK and CDR2 SYGVNS. CDR3 sequence: CASRKTSGGGETQYF. In nucleotides, the CDR3 is TGTGCCAGCAGGAAGACTAGCGGGGGTGGTGAGACCCAGTACTTC.

V usage is TRBV3-1 (or the pseudogene TRBV3-2) and J usage is TRBJ1-5; a possible D gene is TRBD1 (5 bases). CDR1 is LGHDT, CDR2 YNNKEL, per germline (reference sequence). The CDR3 consists of 13 residues. The V end was cut by 4 bases, the J end by 2 bases, with 6 bases between. CDR3 loop: CASSLTGNQPQHF. The CDR3, as DNA: TGTGCCAGCAGCCTGACAGGCAATCAGCCCCAGCATTTT.

The J gene is TRBJ2-1, the V gene TRBV5-4, with 8 positions matching TRBD2. V dropped 4 bases and J dropped 7; count of bases not matched to a gene: 7. CDR3 length: 14 amino acids. Germline loops: CDR1 SGHNT, CDR2 YYREEE (reference sequence). CDR3: CASSVDGGANEQFF. The CDR3 nucleotides read TGTGCCAGCAGCGTTGACGGGGGGGCAAATGAGCAGTTCTTC.

This clone has only one observation. This sequence joins TRBV3-1 (or the pseudogene TRBV3-2) and TRBJ2-7; 13 nucleotides match TRBD2. Trimming at V came to 5 bases and at J to 3 bases, leaving 4 bases not matched to a gene. Per germline, CDR1 LGHDT and CDR2 YNNKEL (reference sequence). The CDR3 spans 15 residues. The CDR3 DNA reads TGTGCCAGCAGCAAGGGACTAGCGGGGCTCTACGAGCAGTACTTC. Translation: CASSKGLAGLYEQYF.

This chain connects TRBV2 to TRBJ1-1; 8 bases map to TRBD1. CDR3 length: 14 residues. V dropped 4 bases and J dropped 5; count of bases not matched to a gene: 6. Germline V gives CDR1 SNHLY, CDR2 FYNNEI. CDR3 DNA: TGTGCCAGCAGTGGAAGGACAGGGCGAACTGAAGCTTTCTTT. This encodes CASSGRTGRTEAFF.